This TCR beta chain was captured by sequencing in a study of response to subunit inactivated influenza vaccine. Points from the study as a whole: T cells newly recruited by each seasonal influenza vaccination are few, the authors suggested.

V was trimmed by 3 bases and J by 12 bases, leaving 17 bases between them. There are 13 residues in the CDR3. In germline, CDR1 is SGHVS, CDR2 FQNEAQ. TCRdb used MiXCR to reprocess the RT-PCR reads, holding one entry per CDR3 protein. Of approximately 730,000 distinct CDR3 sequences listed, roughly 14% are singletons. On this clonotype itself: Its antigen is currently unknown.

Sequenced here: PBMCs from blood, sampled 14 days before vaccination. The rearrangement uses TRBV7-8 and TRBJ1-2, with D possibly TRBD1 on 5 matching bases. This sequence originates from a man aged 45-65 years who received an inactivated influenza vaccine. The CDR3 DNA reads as TGTGCCAGCAGCTTTAGGGGAGGGGAGGGCCACACCTTC. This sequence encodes CASSFRGGEGHTF.